The 31 T cell receptor beta chains reported below all come from one sample, sequenced in a study of OX40 agonist ivuxolimab in advanced cancers. The data were produced by immunoSEQ multiplex PCR, yet TCRdb's version contains in-frame clones alone and is incomplete. This sample has tens of thousands of clones, with roughly 90% found just once. The sample here was CD4+ or CD8+ T cells sorted from blood, taken in a trial of the OX40 agonist ivuxolimab. These receptor sequences come from an adult with an advanced solid tumor such as melanoma, head and neck, liver or kidney cancer.

V gene TRBV2 combines with J gene TRBJ2-1; D is possibly TRBD1 (7 bases). Trimming shortened V by 7 bases and J by 6 bases, and 13 bases separated the two germline ends. Germline V lookup: CDR1 SNHLY, CDR2 FYNNEI. The CDR3 totals 13 residues. Here the CDR3 reads CASIRQGGNEQFF. The CDR3 DNA sequence: TGTGCCAGCATCAGGCAGGGGGGCAATGAGCAGTTCTTC.

The gene calls are TRBV29-1 and TRBJ2-3; TRBD1 matches at 8 bases. The CDR3 has 14 residues. In germline, CDR1 is SQVTM, CDR2 ANQGSEA. V lost 5 bases, J lost 0 bases, and 4 bases stayed unmatched. The DNA of the CDR3 is TGCAGCGTTTGCGACAGGGGAAGCACAGATACGCAGTATTTT. Protein product: CSVCDRGSTDTQYF.

The chain couples TRBV5-8 to TRBJ1-2, with D maybe TRBD1 (5 bases). The CDR3 loop spans 15 amino acids. Germline V gene sequence: CDR1 SGHTS, CDR2 YDEGEE. Trimming cost V 0 bases and J 4 bases, with 13 bases left between them. For the CDR3, the DNA is TGTGCCAGCAGCTTGGAGGCCAGGGTCGCCTATGGCTACACCTTC. Translation gives CASSLEARVAYGYTF.

The chain joins TRBV19 to TRBJ1-5; D remains ambiguous. Germline CDR1 LNHDA, CDR2 SQIVND (reference sequence). The length of the CDR3 is 13 residues. With 11 bases removed from V and 0 bases from J, the gap between germline ends came to 11 bases. Here the CDR3 reads CASGPISNQPQHF. CDR3 DNA: TGTGCCTCAGGTCCGATTAGCAATCAGCCCCAGCATTTT. Variable domain in full (rest from reference TRBV19 and TRBJ1-5): DGGITQSPKYLFRKEGQNVTLSCEQNLNHDAMYWYRQDPGQGLRLIYYSQIVNDFQKGDIAEGYSVSREKKESFPLTVTSAQKNPTAFYLCASGPISNQPQHFGDGTRLSIL.

V is TRBV6-1 and J is TRBJ2-5, with 12 bases that match TRBD2. Germline CDR1 MNHNS, CDR2 SASEGT. The length of the CDR3 is 16 residues. V was pared by 2 bases and J by 9 bases, with 10 bases of the junction left unmatched. The CDR3 DNA reads TGTGCCAGCAGTGAATCCCCGCTAGCGGGGGGGCGGGCCCAGTACTTC. Amino acid sequence: CASSESPLAGGRAQYF.

The V gene is TRBV7-9, the J gene TRBJ1-2, with D tentatively TRBD1 (5 bases). In germline, CDR1 is SEHNR, CDR2 FQNEAQ (reference sequence). The CDR3 has 14 amino acids. V lost 4 bases to trimming and J lost 4 bases, with 13 bases between them. CDR3 protein: CASSSGPGGYGYTF. The CDR3 nucleotides are TGTGCCAGCAGCTCGGGGCCCGGCGGCTATGGCTACACCTTC. Full variable domain (remainder filled in from reference TRBV7-9 and TRBJ1-2): DTGVSQNPRHKITKRGQNVTFRCDPISEHNRLYWYRQTLGQGPEFLTYFQNEAQLEKSRLLSDRFSAERPKGSFSTLEIQRTEQGDSAMYLCASSSGPGGYGYTFGSGTRLTVV.

The chain uses TRBV5-1 and TRBJ2-7; 8 bases align to TRBD1. The germline V gene encodes CDR1 SGHRS and CDR2 YFSETQ. The ends lost 4 bases at V and 2 bases at J; junction bases unmatched: 2. CDR3 length equals 13 residues. CDR3: CASSQDRAYEQYF. As DNA, the CDR3 is TGCGCCAGCAGCCAGGACAGGGCCTACGAGCAGTACTTC.

The rearrangement uses TRBV2 and TRBJ1-5, with a tentative D call TRBD1 (5 bases). There are 13 residues in the CDR3. Trimming removed 4 bases at V and 6 bases at J, with 10 bases between. Germline CDR1 reads SNHLY; CDR2 reads FYNNEI. The CDR3 DNA reads TGTGCCAGCAGTGGAGCAGGGAGTCAGCCCCAGCATTTT. This translates into CASSGAGSQPQHF.

The V and J genes are TRBV5-8 and TRBJ1-2, with 10 nucleotides matching TRBD1. The V gene's germline CDR1 is SGHTS and CDR2 YDEGEE. V lost 4 bases to trimming and J lost 3 bases; unmatched junction nucleotides: 9. The CDR3 runs to 16 residues. DNA of the CDR3: TGTGCCAGCAGCCGGCTGGGACAGGGGAAGGACTATGGCTACACCTTC. Residues: CASSRLGQGKDYGYTF.

This sequence joins TRBV6-1 and TRBJ1-6, with D perhaps matching TRBD1 (6 bases). V dropped 5 bases and J dropped 11 bases, with 10 bases sitting between them. Germline V gives CDR1 MNHNS, CDR2 SASEGT. CDR3 size: 12 residues. This CDR3 is CASSRRGTPLHF. CDR3 DNA: TGTGCCAGCAGTCGAAGGGGGACACCCCTCCACTTT.

The V call is TRBV7-8, the J call TRBJ2-1, with 7 bases aligning to TRBD2. This CDR3 region has 14 residues. Germline trimming cut 1 base from V and 8 bases from J; bases unmatched to any gene: 5. The germline V gene has CDR1 SGHVS and CDR2 FQNEAQ. CDR3 sequence: CASSLGQRDYEQFF. CDR3 in DNA: TGTGCCAGCAGCTTAGGGCAGCGGGACTATGAGCAGTTCTTC.

V gene TRBV11-3 combines with J gene TRBJ2-3; maybe TRBD2 (6 bases). Per the germline V gene, CDR1 is SGHNT and CDR2 is YENEEA. V lost 4 bases and J lost 2, with 13 bases in between. This CDR3 is built from 15 residues. CDR3 in DNA: TGTGCCAGCAGCTCGGGGGACCTATACACAGATACGCAGTATTTT. Protein sequence: CASSSGDLYTDTQYF. The whole variable domain, remainder taken from reference TRBV11-3 and TRBJ2-3, is EAGVVQSPRYKIIEKKQPVAFWCNPISGHNTLYWYLQNLGQGPELLIRYENEEAVDDSQLPKDRFSAERLKGVDSTLKIQPAELGDSAVYLCASSSGDLYTDTQYFGPGTRLTVL.

The rearrangement links TRBV10-1 to TRBJ2-1; D call uncertain. CDR3 length: 16 amino acids. V was clipped by 0 bases and J by 5 bases, with 14 bases between them. Germline-derived CDR1 and CDR2 are WNHNN and SYGVQD (reference sequence). The CDR3: CASSESLGITNNEQFF. The CDR3, as DNA: TGCGCCAGCAGTGAGTCTCTGGGGATTACGAACAATGAGCAGTTCTTC.

The chain links TRBV7-9 to TRBJ2-2; a weak D match, TRBD1 (6 bases). Germline V gene lookup returns CDR1 SEHNR and CDR2 FQNEAQ (reference sequence). This CDR3 spans 15 amino acids. V was shortened by 1 base and J by 4 bases, with 10 bases between the two germline ends. The CDR3 loop reads CASSLGGGTTGELFF. The CDR3 DNA sequence: TGTGCCAGCAGCTTAGGAGGGGGAACCACCGGGGAGCTGTTTTTT.

The chain carries TRBV27 and TRBJ1-6; a possible D gene is TRBD1 (6 bases). The V gene lost 5 bases and the J gene lost 12 bases, with 14 bases spanning the gap. The CDR3 runs to 13 residues. The V gene's germline CDR1 is MNHEY and CDR2 SMNVEV (reference sequence). CDR3 DNA: TGTGCCAGCAGTGACCGGGACACCAAACCCCTCCACTTT. Translation gives CASSDRDTKPLHF.

The chain links TRBV5-1 to TRBJ2-7, with a possible D match to TRBD2 (6 bases). V lost 5 bases and J 1 base, leaving 16 bases between the germline ends. Germline values: CDR1 SGHRS, CDR2 YFSETQ. The CDR3 is 15 amino acids. As DNA, the CDR3 is TGCGCCAGCAGACCGATTGAGGGGAGGTCCTACGAGCAGTACTTC. Protein sequence: CASRPIEGRSYEQYF.

The chain couples TRBV9 to TRBJ2-1; 7 positions agree with TRBD1. J lost 4 bases, V lost 4 bases, and 20 bases had no gene match. The CDR3 runs 19 residues. Germline CDR1 is SGDLS and CDR2 is YYNGEE. In DNA form, the CDR3 reads TGTGCCAGCAGCCTCGAAGACAGGGCTCTCCCGTCTCGATACAATGAGCAGTTCTTC. This codes for CASSLEDRALPSRYNEQFF.

V usage is TRBV5-5 and J usage is TRBJ2-7; 7 bases are a match to TRBD1. CDR3 length: 13 residues. V trimming: 7 bases; J trimming: 2 bases; junction bases outside the gene matches: 6. In germline, CDR1 is SGHKS, CDR2 YYEKEE (reference sequence). CDR3 coding DNA: TGTGCCAGCTGGCAGGGGGTCCCCTACGAGCAGTACTTC. Encoded protein: CASWQGVPYEQYF.

The chain combines TRBV7-2 with TRBJ2-4; 7 bases fit TRBD2. Trimming removed 2 bases from V and 0 bases from J; junction bases left unmatched: 7. In germline, CDR1 is SGHTA, CDR2 FQGNSA. The CDR3 spans 17 residues. CDR3: CASSLPPGRVAKNIQYF. CDR3 DNA: TGTGCCAGCAGCTTACCCCCTGGGAGGGTAGCCAAAAACATTCAGTACTTC.

The V gene is TRBV19, the J gene TRBJ2-1, with 7 bases that match TRBD1. Losses at the gene ends were 5 bases for V and 5 bases for J; bases not matched to a gene: 6. Germline values: CDR1 LNHDA, CDR2 SQIVND (reference sequence). The length of the CDR3 is 14 residues. Written as DNA, the CDR3 is TGTGCCAGTAGTGACCTACAGGGGAACAATGAGCAGTTCTTC. Its translation: CASSDLQGNNEQFF.

This clone has just one count. The CDR3 sequence is CASSGPGFSYGYTF. Here the CDR3 DNA reads TGTGCCAGCAGCGGTCCTGGGTTTTCTTATGGCTACACCTTC. The chain employs TRBV5-6 and TRBJ1-2; D remains unclear. The germline V gene encodes CDR1 SGHDT and CDR2 YYEEEE. This CDR3 has 14 amino acids. Trimming took 4 bases from V and 5 from J, leaving 15 bases between them.

The V and J genes are TRBV9 and TRBJ2-7; 7 nucleotides match TRBD1. The germline V gene has CDR1 SGDLS and CDR2 YYNGEE. The CDR3 has 13 residues. V trimming: 5 bases; J trimming: 3 bases; junction bases outside the gene matches: 5. CDR3 DNA sequence: TGTGCCAGCAGGGAGAGGGACAGCTACGAGCAGTACTTC. This sequence encodes CASRERDSYEQYF. Based on the CDR3 plus reference TRBV9 and TRBJ2-7, the full variable domain is DSGVTQTPKHLITATGQRVTLRCSPRSGDLSVYWYQQSLDQGLQFLIQYYNGEERAKGNILERFSAQQFPDLHSELNLSSLELGDSALYFCASRERDSYEQYFGPGTRLTVT.

This sequence joins TRBV12-5 and TRBJ2-7; D remains ambiguous. From germline, CDR1 is LGHNT and CDR2 FRNRAP. This CDR3 comprises 13 residues. V was cut by 2 bases and J by 2 bases, with 7 bases left in between. The CDR3 loop is CASGLIPAYEQYF. The DNA of the CDR3 is TGTGCTAGTGGTTTGATCCCCGCCTACGAGCAGTACTTC.

V usage is TRBV27 and J usage is TRBJ2-1, with a tentative D call TRBD2 (6 bases). The germline CDR1 and CDR2 sequences are MNHEY and SMNVEV (reference sequence). CDR3 length equals 15 residues. The V end lost 2 bases, the J end lost 4 bases, and 12 bases lay between the germline ends. CDR3 sequence reads: CASSLLALSYNEQFF. CDR3 sequence (DNA): TGTGCCAGCAGTTTACTAGCGCTTTCGTACAATGAGCAGTTCTTC.

This clone was recorded only once. CDR3: CAWSFSSTYEQYF. In DNA, the CDR3 is TGTGCCTGGAGTTTTTCTAGCACCTACGAGCAGTACTTC. The rearrangement joins TRBV30 to TRBJ2-7; a possible D gene is TRBD2 (5 bases). The CDR3 runs 13 residues. CDR1 is GTSNPN, CDR2 SVGIG, per germline (reference sequence). Trimming stripped 2 bases from V and 2 bases from J, with 10 bases between.

V and J are TRBV9 and TRBJ2-1, with 13 bases that match TRBD2. J was trimmed by 8 bases and V by 4 bases; bases with no gene match: 6. The CDR3 length is 15 residues. Germline V lookup: CDR1 SGDLS, CDR2 YYNGEE. The CDR3 coding sequence is TGTGCCAGCAGCCTTGGGACTAGCGGGACAGATGAGCAGTTCTTC. It yields the protein CASSLGTSGTDEQFF.

The chain employs TRBV4-2 and TRBJ2-5, with D perhaps being TRBD1 or TRBD2 (6 bases each). Germline loops: CDR1 LGHNA, CDR2 YNFKEQ. This CDR3 is 15 amino acids long. V gave up 4 bases and J gave up 0 bases, with 12 bases separating them. The CDR3 is CASSPTRGDQETQYF. The CDR3 nucleotides read TGTGCCAGCAGCCCCACGAGGGGGGACCAAGAGACCCAGTACTTC.

This chain joins TRBV30 and TRBJ2-6; D perhaps matches TRBD2 (5 bases). The germline V and J ends were trimmed by 7 bases and 2 bases, with 12 bases remaining between them. This CDR3 is built from 14 residues. Germline V lookup: CDR1 GTSNPN, CDR2 SVGIG (reference sequence). The CDR3 DNA reads as TGTGCCTCCCAGACCGGGGCTGGGGCCAACGTCCTGACTTTC. It yields the protein CASQTGAGANVLTF.

J is TRBJ2-1 and V is TRBV7-2; possibly TRBD1 or TRBD2 for D (5 bases each). This CDR3 is 14 amino acids long. The germline gives CDR1 SGHTA, CDR2 FQGNSA. The V end was cut by 1 base, the J end by 7 bases, with 11 bases between. The CDR3 DNA reads as TGTGCCAGCAGCTTAGAGTGGGGGTTAAATGAGCAGTTCTTC. It encodes CASSLEWGLNEQFF.

The chain links TRBV27 to TRBJ2-7; D is unresolved. The germline V gene encodes CDR1 MNHEY and CDR2 SMNVEV (reference sequence). V shed 7 bases and J shed 3 bases, with 22 bases lying between them. This CDR3 contains 16 residues. CDR3 DNA sequence: TGTGCCAGCACCTCTACAAGGCGTCCTAGGGTCTACGAGCAGTACTTC. Encoded protein: CASTSTRRPRVYEQYF.

The rearrangement uses TRBV7-3 and TRBJ2-3; TRBD2 is a possible D gene (7 bases). V was clipped by 1 base and J by 2 bases, with 22 bases between them. CDR3 length: 19 residues. CDR1 is SGHTA and CDR2 is FQGTGA in the germline V gene. The CDR3 is CASSLKRGGDSGFTDTQYF. The CDR3, as DNA: TGTGCCAGCAGCTTAAAAAGGGGGGGAGATAGCGGATTCACAGATACGCAGTATTTT.